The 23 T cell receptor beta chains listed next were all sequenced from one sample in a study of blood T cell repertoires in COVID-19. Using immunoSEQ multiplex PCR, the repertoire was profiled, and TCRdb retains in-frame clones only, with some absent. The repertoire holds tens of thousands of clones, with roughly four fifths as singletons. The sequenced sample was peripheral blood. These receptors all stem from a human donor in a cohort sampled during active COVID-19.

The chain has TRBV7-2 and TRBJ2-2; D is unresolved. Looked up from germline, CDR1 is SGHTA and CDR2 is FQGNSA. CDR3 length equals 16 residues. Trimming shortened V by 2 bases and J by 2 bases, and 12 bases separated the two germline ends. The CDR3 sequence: CASSLSFSPNTGELFF. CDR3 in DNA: TGTGCCAGCAGCTTAAGTTTTAGCCCCAACACCGGGGAGCTGTTTTTT.

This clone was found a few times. CDR3 nucleotides: TGCGCCAGCAGCTCCGGACAGGGATCGTACCAAGAGACCCAGTACTTC. It encodes CASSSGQGSYQETQYF. The chain combines TRBV5-1 with TRBJ2-5, with 8 bases fitting TRBD1. Per germline, CDR1 SGHRS and CDR2 YFSETQ. CDR3 length: 16 residues. Trimming took 3 bases from V and 0 from J; bases not matched to a gene: 7.

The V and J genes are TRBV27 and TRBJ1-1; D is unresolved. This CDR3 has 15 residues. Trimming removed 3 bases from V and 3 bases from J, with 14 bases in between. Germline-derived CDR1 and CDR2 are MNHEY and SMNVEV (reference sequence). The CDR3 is CASSFRRLGDTEAFF. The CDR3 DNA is TGTGCCAGCAGTTTTCGCAGGCTGGGTGACACTGAAGCTTTCTTT.

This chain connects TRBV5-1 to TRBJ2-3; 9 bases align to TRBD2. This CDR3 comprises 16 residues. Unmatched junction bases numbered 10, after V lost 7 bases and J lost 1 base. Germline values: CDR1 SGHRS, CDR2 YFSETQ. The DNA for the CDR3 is TGCGCCAGCTTCCGAGGAGCGGGGGGCCGCACAGATACGCAGTATTTT. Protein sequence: CASFRGAGGRTDTQYF.

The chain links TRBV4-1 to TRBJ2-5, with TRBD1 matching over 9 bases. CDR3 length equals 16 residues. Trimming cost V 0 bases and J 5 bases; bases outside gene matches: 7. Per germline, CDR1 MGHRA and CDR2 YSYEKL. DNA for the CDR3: TGCGCCAGCAGCCAAGATCTTACAGGGGGCTGGGAGACCCAGTACTTC. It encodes CASSQDLTGGWETQYF.

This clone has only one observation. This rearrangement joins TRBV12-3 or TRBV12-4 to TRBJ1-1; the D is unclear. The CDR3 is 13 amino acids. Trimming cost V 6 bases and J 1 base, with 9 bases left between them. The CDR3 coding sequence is TGTGCCAGCAGCCGCGAAACGAACACTGAAGCTTTCTTT. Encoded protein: CASSRETNTEAFF.

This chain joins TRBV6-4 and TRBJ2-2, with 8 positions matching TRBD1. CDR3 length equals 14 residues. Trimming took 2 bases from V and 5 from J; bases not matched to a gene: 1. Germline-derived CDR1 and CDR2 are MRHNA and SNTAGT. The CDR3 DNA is TGTGCCAGCAGTGACAGGACAGGGACCGGGGAGCTGTTTTTT. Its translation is CASSDRTGTGELFF.

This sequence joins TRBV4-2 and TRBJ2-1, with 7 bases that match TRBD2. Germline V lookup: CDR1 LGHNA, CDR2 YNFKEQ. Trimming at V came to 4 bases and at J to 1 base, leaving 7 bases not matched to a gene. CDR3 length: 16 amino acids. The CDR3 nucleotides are TGTGCCAGCAGCCGAGAGGGAGGGGTTTCCTACAATGAGCAGTTCTTC. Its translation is CASSREGGVSYNEQFF.

CDR3 bases: TGTGCCAGCAGCTTAGTCCGGGAGGGGGACACTGAAGCTTTCTTT. It yields the protein CASSLVREGDTEAFF. The J gene is TRBJ1-1, the V gene TRBV7-6; maybe TRBD1 (6 bases). CDR3 length: 15 amino acids. Per the germline V gene, CDR1 is SGHVS and CDR2 is FNYEAQ. Trimming took 1 base from V and 3 from J, leaving 12 bases between them.

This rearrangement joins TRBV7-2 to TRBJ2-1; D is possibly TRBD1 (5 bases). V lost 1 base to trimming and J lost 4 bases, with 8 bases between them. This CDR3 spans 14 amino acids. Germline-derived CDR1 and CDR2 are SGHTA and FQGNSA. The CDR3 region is CASSLGQGYNEQFF. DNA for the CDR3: TGTGCCAGCAGCTTAGGTCAGGGTTACAATGAGCAGTTCTTC.

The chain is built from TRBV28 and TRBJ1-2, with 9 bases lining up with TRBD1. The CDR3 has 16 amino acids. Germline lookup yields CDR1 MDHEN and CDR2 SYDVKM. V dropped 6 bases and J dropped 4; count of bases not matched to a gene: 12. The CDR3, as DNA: TGTGCCAGCAGCCCTTACGGACAGGGGACGCCCTATGGCTACACCTTC. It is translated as CASSPYGQGTPYGYTF.

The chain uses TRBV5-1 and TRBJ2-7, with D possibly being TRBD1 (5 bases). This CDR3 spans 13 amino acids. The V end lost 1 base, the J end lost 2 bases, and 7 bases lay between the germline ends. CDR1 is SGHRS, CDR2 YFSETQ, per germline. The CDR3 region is CASSLTQAYEQYF. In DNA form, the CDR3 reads TGCGCCAGCAGCTTGACACAGGCCTACGAGCAGTACTTC.

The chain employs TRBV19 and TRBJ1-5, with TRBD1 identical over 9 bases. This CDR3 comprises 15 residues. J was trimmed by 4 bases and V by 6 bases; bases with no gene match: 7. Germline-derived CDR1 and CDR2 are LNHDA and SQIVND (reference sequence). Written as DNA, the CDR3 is TGTGCCAGTAGCCTAACAGGGGGCAGGAATCAGCCCCAGCATTTT. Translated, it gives CASSLTGGRNQPQHF. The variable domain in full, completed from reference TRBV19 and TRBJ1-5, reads DGGITQSPKYLFRKEGQNVTLSCEQNLNHDAMYWYRQDPGQGLRLIYYSQIVNDFQKGDIAEGYSVSREKKESFPLTVTSAQKNPTAFYLCASSLTGGRNQPQHFGDGTRLSIL.

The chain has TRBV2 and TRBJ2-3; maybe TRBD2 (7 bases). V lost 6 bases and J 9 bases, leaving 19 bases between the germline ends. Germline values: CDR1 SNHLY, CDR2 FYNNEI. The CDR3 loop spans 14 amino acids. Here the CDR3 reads CASSDWGGAITQYF. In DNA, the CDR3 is TGTGCCAGCAGCGATTGGGGGGGGGCCATCACGCAGTATTTT.

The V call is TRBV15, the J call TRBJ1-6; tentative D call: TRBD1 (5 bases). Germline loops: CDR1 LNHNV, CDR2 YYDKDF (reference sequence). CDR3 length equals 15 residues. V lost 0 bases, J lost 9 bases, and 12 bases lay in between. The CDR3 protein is CATSRDWGLGSPLHF. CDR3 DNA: TGTGCCACCAGCAGAGATTGGGGACTGGGTTCACCCCTCCACTTT.

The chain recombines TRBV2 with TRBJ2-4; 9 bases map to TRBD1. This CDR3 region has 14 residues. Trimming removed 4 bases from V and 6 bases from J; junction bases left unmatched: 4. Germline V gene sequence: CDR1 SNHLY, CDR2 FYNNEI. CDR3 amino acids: CASSARTGANIQYF. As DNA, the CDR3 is TGTGCCAGCAGTGCCCGGACAGGGGCAAACATTCAGTACTTC.

The CDR3 sequence: CASSSTGVNTEAFF. CDR3 in DNA: TGCGCCAGCAGTTCGACAGGCGTGAACACTGAAGCTTTCTTT. V gene TRBV10-1 combines with J gene TRBJ1-1; maybe TRBD1 (6 bases). The CDR3 consists of 14 residues. CDR1 WNHNN and CDR2 SYGVQD come from the germline V gene (reference sequence). V was trimmed by 5 bases and J by 0 bases, leaving 10 bases between them.

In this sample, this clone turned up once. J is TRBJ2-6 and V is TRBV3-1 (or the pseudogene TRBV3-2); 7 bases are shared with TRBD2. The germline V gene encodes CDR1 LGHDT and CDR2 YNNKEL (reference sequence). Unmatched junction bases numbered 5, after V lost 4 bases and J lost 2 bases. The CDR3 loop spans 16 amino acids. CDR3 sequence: CASSPMGGAGANVLTF. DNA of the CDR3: TGTGCCAGCAGCCCCATGGGGGGGGCTGGGGCCAACGTCCTGACTTTC.

The CDR3 sequence is CASRYRGGIYGYTF. As DNA, the CDR3 is TGTGCCAGCAGGTACAGGGGGGGGATCTATGGCTACACCTTC. The chain combines TRBV28 with TRBJ1-2; TRBD1 agrees at 8 bases. Unmatched junction bases numbered 7, after V lost 6 bases and J lost 4 bases. This CDR3 comprises 14 residues. CDR1 and CDR2 (germline): MDHEN, SYDVKM.

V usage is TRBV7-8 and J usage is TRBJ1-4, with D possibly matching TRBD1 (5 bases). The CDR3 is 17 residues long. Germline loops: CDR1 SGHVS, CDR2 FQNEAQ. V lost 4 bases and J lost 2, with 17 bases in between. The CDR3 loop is CASSSGRVLGTNEKLFF. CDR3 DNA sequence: TGTGCCAGCAGCTCAGGCAGGGTACTTGGGACTAATGAAAAACTGTTTTTT.

CDR3 sequence: CASSEGTSGRGAQYF. CDR3 sequence (DNA): TGTGCCAGCAGCGAGGGGACTAGCGGGAGGGGTGCGCAGTATTTT. The V call is TRBV9, the J call TRBJ2-3; 16 nucleotides line up with TRBD2. V dropped 3 bases and J dropped 10; count of bases not matched to a gene: 5. The CDR3 consists of 15 residues. CDR1 and CDR2 from the germline V gene are SGDLS and YYNGEE.

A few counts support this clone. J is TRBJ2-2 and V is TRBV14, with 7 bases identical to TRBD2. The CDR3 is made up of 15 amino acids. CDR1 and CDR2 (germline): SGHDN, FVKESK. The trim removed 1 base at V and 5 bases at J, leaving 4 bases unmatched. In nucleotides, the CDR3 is TGTGCCAGCAGCCAAGTGGGGGGGAAAACCGGGGAGCTGTTTTTT. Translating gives CASSQVGGKTGELFF.

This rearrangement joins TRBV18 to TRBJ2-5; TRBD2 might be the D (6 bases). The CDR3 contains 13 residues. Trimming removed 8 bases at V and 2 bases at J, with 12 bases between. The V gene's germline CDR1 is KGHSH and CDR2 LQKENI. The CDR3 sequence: CASAAGWQETQYF. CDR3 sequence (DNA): TGTGCCAGCGCCGCGGGGTGGCAAGAGACCCAGTACTTC. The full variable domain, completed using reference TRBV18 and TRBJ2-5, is NAGVMQNPRHLVRRRGQEARLRCSPMKGHSHVYWYRQLPEEGLKFMVYLQKENIIDESGMPKERFSAEFPKEGPSILRIQQVVRGDSAAYFCASAAGWQETQYFGPGTRLLVL.